These 15 T cell receptor beta chains were all obtained from the same sample, sequenced in a study of preoperative IRX-2 immunotherapy in early breast cancer. As to treatment: preoperative locoregional IRX-2 cytokine immunotherapy. Clones were sequenced by immunoSEQ multiplex PCR, and TCRdb holds only the in-frame ones, with some missing. This table has about 1,600 clones, approximately 68% appearing once. This specimen was tumor tissue, taken after IRX-2 immunotherapy. These receptors all come from a human donor with breast cancer.

A single count supports this clone. The rearrangement links TRBV28 to TRBJ1-2, with a tentative D call TRBD1 (5 bases). Trimming stripped 10 bases from V and 8 bases from J, with 20 bases between. The CDR3 is 13 amino acids. Germline V lookup: CDR1 MDHEN, CDR2 SYDVKM. CDR3 in DNA: TGTGCCATCCTTTCCGGGGCAGTAAAAGGCTACACCTTC. This gives the protein CAILSGAVKGYTF.

The chain uses TRBV6-8 and TRBJ2-7, with TRBD2 matching over 10 bases. After removal of 4 bases from V and 5 bases from J, the junction contained 2 bases not matched to a gene. The CDR3 runs to 13 residues. The germline V gene encodes CDR1 MNHGY and CDR2 SAAAGT. The CDR3 DNA follows: TGTGCCAGCAGTTCTACTAGCGGGGACGAGCAGTACTTC. It translates to CASSSTSGDEQYF.

Here the CDR3 DNA reads TGTGCCACCAGCAAGAGGAGGGACCCGAGTTCACCCCTCCACTTT. Translated, it gives CATSKRRDPSSPLHF. The genes are TRBV15 and TRBJ1-6; tentative D call: TRBD1 (5 bases). Trimming removed 4 bases at V and 9 bases at J, with 16 bases between. CDR1 LNHNV and CDR2 YYDKDF come from the germline V gene (reference sequence). The CDR3 totals 15 residues.

The gene calls are TRBV11-3 and TRBJ2-7; TRBD1 matches at 9 bases. V shed 3 bases and J 3 bases; nucleotides not matched to a gene: 6. Germline values: CDR1 SGHNT, CDR2 YENEEA. This CDR3 has 15 residues. The CDR3 sequence: CASSLGQGLSYEQYF. The CDR3 DNA follows: TGTGCCAGCAGCTTGGGACAGGGATTGAGCTACGAGCAGTACTTC. The full variable domain, its missing parts supplied by reference TRBV11-3 and TRBJ2-7, is EAGVVQSPRYKIIEKKQPVAFWCNPISGHNTLYWYLQNLGQGPELLIRYENEEAVDDSQLPKDRFSAERLKGVDSTLKIQPAELGDSAVYLCASSLGQGLSYEQYFGPGTRLTVT.

The rearrangement joins TRBV6-8 to TRBJ2-1; D is possibly TRBD2 (7 bases). CDR3 length: 16 amino acids. Trimming stripped 0 bases from V and 6 bases from J, with 15 bases between. The germline V gene encodes CDR1 MNHGY and CDR2 SAAAGT. The chain's CDR3 is CASSYSGGLGPNEQFF. CDR3 nucleotide sequence: TGTGCCAGCAGTTACTCGGGGGGGCTGGGGCCCAATGAGCAGTTCTTC.

The rearrangement uses TRBV11-3 and TRBJ1-2; 7 nucleotides match TRBD1. Germline V gives CDR1 SGHNT, CDR2 YENEEA. The V and J ends lost 5 bases and 1 base, in that order; junction bases with no gene match: 7. CDR3 length: 15 residues. This CDR3 is CASSPLGQINYGYTF. The CDR3 coding sequence is TGTGCCAGCAGCCCCCTGGGACAGATTAACTATGGCTACACCTTC.

J is TRBJ2-1 and V is TRBV11-3; 9 bases map to TRBD2. Germline CDR1 SGHNT, CDR2 YENEEA. The CDR3 has 15 amino acids. V shed 4 bases, J shed 4 bases, and the junction held 5 bases outside the gene matches. The chain's CDR3 is CASSSIAGAYNEQFF. As DNA, the CDR3 is TGTGCCAGCAGCTCGATAGCGGGGGCGTACAATGAGCAGTTCTTC.

The V gene is TRBV22-1, the J gene TRBJ2-3; TRBD1, the D gene given by the table, was not confirmed from the DNA. TRBV22-1 is a pseudogene locus. The CDR3 extends over 15 amino acids. The CDR3 region is CASSLQGTGLDTQYF. The CDR3, as DNA: TGTGCCAGCAGTCTACAAGGGACAGGGCTAGATACGCAGTATTTT.

The rearrangement uses TRBV7-4 and TRBJ1-1, with a possible D match to TRBD1 (5 bases). The V and J ends lost 4 bases and 6 bases respectively, with 12 bases between them. In germline, CDR1 is SGHVT, CDR2 SQSDAQ. This CDR3 has 13 amino acids. The CDR3 nucleotides are TGTGCCAGCAGCTCAACAGGAGGAGCTGAAGCTTTCTTT. Amino acids: CASSSTGGAEAFF.

The V call is TRBV6-8, the J call TRBJ1-2; no firm D call. The germline CDR1 and CDR2 sequences are MNHGY and SAAAGT. This CDR3 has 14 amino acids. The ends were cut back, 5 bases at V and 8 bases at J, with 18 bases in the middle. The CDR3 loop is CASSAEEEGPGYTF. The CDR3 DNA is TGTGCCAGCAGTGCGGAGGAGGAGGGCCCGGGCTACACCTTC.

The chain recombines TRBV18 with TRBJ2-5; 7 bases map to TRBD2. CDR1 KGHSH and CDR2 LQKENI come from the germline V gene. The ends lost 5 bases at V and 3 bases at J; junction bases unmatched: 9. CDR3 length: 15 residues. The CDR3 DNA reads TGTGCCAGCTCAGCCGGGAGGAGGCTGGAAGAGACCCAGTACTTC. Translating it yields CASSAGRRLEETQYF. Using reference TRBV18 and TRBJ2-5 for the parts outside the CDR3, the full variable domain is NAGVMQNPRHLVRRRGQEARLRCSPMKGHSHVYWYRQLPEEGLKFMVYLQKENIIDESGMPKERFSAEFPKEGPSILRIQQVVRGDSAAYFCASSAGRRLEETQYFGPGTRLLVL.

V is TRBV11-3 and J is TRBJ2-7, with 8 bases lining up with TRBD1. CDR1 is SGHNT, CDR2 YENEEA, per germline. V was clipped by 5 bases and J by 7 bases; unmatched bases: 16. The CDR3 has 16 amino acids. The CDR3 region is CASSPRSPGQGWEQYV. As DNA, the CDR3 is TGTGCCAGCAGCCCCCGCTCGCCAGGACAGGGCTGGGAGCAGTACGTC.

The count of this clone is one. The chain combines TRBV6-8 with TRBJ1-5, with D possibly TRBD1 on 5 matching bases. This CDR3 comprises 15 residues. Germline CDR1 and CDR2: MNHGY and SAAAGT. Trimming pared 5 bases from V and 2 bases from J, leaving 13 bases between. CDR3 bases: TGTGCCAGCAGTGATCGGGGGGGTGGCAATCAGCCCCAGCATTTT. Translation: CASSDRGGGNQPQHF.

This chain uses TRBV30 with TRBJ1-1, with 9 bases matching TRBD1. Germline-derived CDR1 and CDR2 are GTSNPN and SVGIG (reference sequence). V lost 3 bases, J lost 5 bases, and 7 bases stayed unmatched. The CDR3 has 14 amino acids. The CDR3 reads CAWRPRTGVTEAFF. The CDR3 DNA reads TGTGCCTGGAGACCGAGGACAGGGGTGACTGAAGCTTTCTTT. Complete variable domain (other parts from reference TRBV30 and TRBJ1-1): SQTIHQWPATLVQPVGSPLSLECTVEGTSNPNLYWYRQAAGRGLQLLFYSVGIGQISSEVPQNLSASRPQDRQFILSSKKLLLSDSGFYLCAWRPRTGVTEAFFGQGTRLTVV.

This sequence joins TRBV11-3 and TRBJ2-1; 14 positions agree with TRBD2. The trim removed 5 bases at V and 6 bases at J, leaving 3 bases unmatched. Germline-derived CDR1 and CDR2 are SGHNT and YENEEA. The CDR3 loop spans 15 amino acids. The CDR3 coding sequence is TGTGCCAGCAGCACGACTAGCGGGGGGGTCAATGAGCAGTTCTTC. It codes for CASSTTSGGVNEQFF.